One sample yielded the 28 T cell receptor beta chains listed below, sequenced in a study of blood T cell repertoires in COVID-19. TCRdb's copy holds only in-frame clones and misses some; the assay was immunoSEQ multiplex PCR. The sample has about 200,000 clones; nearly 90% are singletons. Sequencing was done on a sample of peripheral blood. The receptors shown here come from a man in his sixties with active or convalescent COVID-19.

This clone was counted a few times. The chain has TRBV27 and TRBJ1-6; tentatively, D is TRBD1 (5 bases). Per the germline V gene, CDR1 is MNHEY and CDR2 is SMNVEV (reference sequence). V was pared by 3 bases and J by 5 bases, with 8 bases between. The CDR3 has 14 residues. The CDR3 protein is CASSLGGDNSPLHF. The CDR3 DNA is TGTGCCAGCAGTTTGGGAGGGGATAATTCACCCCTCCACTTT.

The rearrangement uses TRBV3-1 (or the pseudogene TRBV3-2) and TRBJ2-1; 10 positions agree with TRBD1. This CDR3 spans 17 amino acids. V lost 3 bases to trimming and J lost 5 bases; unmatched junction nucleotides: 10. CDR1 and CDR2 (germline): LGHDT, YNNKEL (reference sequence). DNA of the CDR3: TGTGCCAGCAGCCAGCCCACCGGGACAGGGGAAGACAATGAGCAGTTCTTC. Translation: CASSQPTGTGEDNEQFF.

DNA of the CDR3: TGTGCCAGCAGCCAAGATAGGCAGGGGTTGAATGAAGCTTTCTTT. Translating it yields CASSQDRQGLNEAFF. The rearrangement uses TRBV4-2 and TRBJ1-1; perhaps TRBD1 as D (6 bases). Per the germline V gene, CDR1 is LGHNA and CDR2 is YNFKEQ. Trimming left V 0 bases short and J 7 bases short, with 15 bases between. This CDR3 is built from 15 residues.

The rearrangement uses TRBV19 and TRBJ1-6; perhaps TRBD1 as D (5 bases). The V gene lost 3 bases and the J gene lost 5 bases, with 14 bases spanning the gap. Germline CDR1 reads LNHDA; CDR2 reads SQIVND (reference sequence). This CDR3 spans 16 amino acids. CDR3 coding DNA: TGTGCCAGTAGTATCGAGGGACGGACTAATAATTCACCCCTCCACTTT. This codes for CASSIEGRTNNSPLHF.

This sequence joins TRBV19 and TRBJ2-5; TRBD2 matches at 12 bases. Looked up from germline, CDR1 is LNHDA and CDR2 is SQIVND (reference sequence). Germline trimming cut 7 bases from V and 5 bases from J; bases unmatched to any gene: 17. This CDR3 is 18 amino acids long. DNA for the CDR3: TGTGCCAGTACCTCCCAGACCCCCACTAGCGGGGGGACGGAGACCCAGTACTTC. This translates into CASTSQTPTSGGTETQYF.

The chain employs TRBV14 and TRBJ1-2; D uncertain. The CDR3 is 13 amino acids. The germline V gene has CDR1 SGHDN and CDR2 FVKESK. The V end lost 1 base, the J end lost 5 bases, and 8 bases lay between the germline ends. The CDR3 DNA follows: TGTGCCAGCAGCCAAGGGGCAGCATATGGCTACACCTTC. Its translation is CASSQGAAYGYTF.

V gene TRBV11-2 combines with J gene TRBJ2-1; 10 nucleotides align to TRBD2. The CDR3 is made up of 16 amino acids. The germline gives CDR1 SGHAT, CDR2 FQNNGV. Trimming cost V 3 bases and J 9 bases; bases outside gene matches: 11. The CDR3 spells CASSFGLAGGLREQFF. The CDR3 DNA sequence: TGTGCCAGCAGCTTTGGGTTAGCGGGGGGTTTGCGTGAGCAGTTCTTC.

This clone has a single count. The chain is built from TRBV2 and TRBJ1-2; 8 bases are a match to TRBD1. V shed 0 bases, J shed 8 bases, and the junction held 11 bases outside the gene matches. Germline V gene data show CDR1 as SNHLY and CDR2 as FYNNEI. This CDR3 spans 16 amino acids. The CDR3 region is CASSEAIGTGLNGYTF. DNA for the CDR3: TGTGCCAGCAGTGAAGCCATCGGGACAGGTCTGAACGGCTACACCTTC.

V usage is TRBV9 and J usage is TRBJ2-3; possible D gene TRBD1, 6 bases. CDR1 and CDR2 (germline): SGDLS, YYNGEE. Trimming shortened V by 3 bases and J by 7 bases, and 24 bases separated the two germline ends. The CDR3 sequence is 17 residues long. CDR3 sequence reads: CASSEVDSATTKNTQYF. The DNA for the CDR3 is TGTGCCAGCAGCGAGGTGGACAGCGCGACTACTAAAAATACGCAGTATTTT.

The CDR3: CASSPYGGGYQETQYF. In nucleotides, the CDR3 is TGTGCCAGCAGCCCCTATGGGGGGGGGTACCAAGAGACCCAGTACTTC. This sequence joins TRBV9 and TRBJ2-5, with 7 bases lining up with TRBD2. CDR1 SGDLS and CDR2 YYNGEE come from the germline V gene. With 4 bases clipped from V and 0 bases from J, the junction kept 9 bases outside the gene matches. The CDR3 covers 16 residues. Based on the CDR3 plus reference TRBV9 and TRBJ2-5, the full variable domain is DSGVTQTPKHLITATGQRVTLRCSPRSGDLSVYWYQQSLDQGLQFLIQYYNGEERAKGNILERFSAQQFPDLHSELNLSSLELGDSALYFCASSPYGGGYQETQYFGPGTRLLVL.

The V and J genes are TRBV18 and TRBJ1-1; D gene uncertain. V was clipped by 3 bases and J by 2 bases, with 7 bases between them. CDR3 length: 13 residues. Germline CDR1 and CDR2: KGHSH and LQKENI. The chain's CDR3 is CASSPVINTEAFF. CDR3 in DNA: TGTGCCAGCTCACCCGTTATAAACACTGAAGCTTTCTTT.

The chain uses TRBV4-1 and TRBJ2-3; 15 bases align to TRBD2. Germline CDR1 reads MGHRA; CDR2 reads YSYEKL. The CDR3 is 17 amino acids. The junction had 8 bases not matched to a gene; V was cut back by 5 bases and J by 5 bases. The CDR3 region has the DNA TGCGCCAGCAGCGACAGGACTAGCGGGGGGGCTAGAGATACGCAGTATTTT. Its protein is CASSDRTSGGARDTQYF.

The V call is TRBV29-1, the J call TRBJ1-2, with 10 bases fitting TRBD1. The CDR3 is 15 residues long. CDR1 is SQVTM and CDR2 is ANQGSEA in the germline V gene. Trimming took 0 bases from V and 8 from J; bases not matched to a gene: 9. DNA of the CDR3: TGCAGCGTTGAAGATTTCGACAGGGGGCAAATGGGCTACACCTTC. Translated, it gives CSVEDFDRGQMGYTF.

V gene TRBV6-5 combines with J gene TRBJ2-7; TRBD2 matches at 10 bases. Germline CDR1 reads MNHEY; CDR2 reads SVGAGI. V dropped 6 bases and J dropped 1; count of bases not matched to a gene: 3. There are 14 residues in the CDR3. CDR3 coding DNA: TGTGCCAGCAGCGCTAGCGGGGGTTCCTACGAGCAGTACTTC. Translating it yields CASSASGGSYEQYF.

J is TRBJ1-6 and V is TRBV6-6; 10 bases fit TRBD1. Germline CDR1 and CDR2: MNHNY and SVGAGI (reference sequence). Losses at the gene ends were 10 bases for V and 8 bases for J; bases not matched to a gene: 5. CDR3 length: 13 residues. CDR3 in DNA: TGTGCCACCACGACAGGGGGCGATTCACCCCTCCACTTT. It yields the protein CATTTGGDSPLHF.

In its sample, this clone was seen a few times. This rearrangement joins TRBV19 to TRBJ1-1; 7 bases map to TRBD1. The trim removed 5 bases at V and 6 bases at J, leaving 9 bases unmatched. Germline V CDR1 and CDR2: LNHDA, SQIVND (reference sequence). The CDR3 has 14 residues. CDR3 DNA sequence: TGTGCCAGTAGTTCCCGACAGGGAAACGCTGAAGCTTTCTTT. This encodes CASSSRQGNAEAFF.

The V and J genes are TRBV6-5 and TRBJ1-1; 8 bases are shared with TRBD1. The CDR3 has 16 amino acids. Germline loops: CDR1 MNHEY, CDR2 SVGAGI. The junction had 12 bases not matched to a gene; V was cut back by 4 bases and J by 5 bases. The CDR3 reads CASSFVMGRGLTEAFF. CDR3 nucleotides: TGTGCCAGCAGTTTCGTAATGGGCAGGGGGCTTACTGAAGCTTTCTTT.

The chain couples TRBV19 to TRBJ1-5, with TRBD1 matching 7 bases. In germline, CDR1 is LNHDA, CDR2 SQIVND (reference sequence). This CDR3 is built from 15 residues. With V trimmed by 4 bases and J by 4 bases, 7 bases remained unmatched. As DNA, the CDR3 is TGTGCCAGTAGTAGAGTGACAGGGATTAATCAGCCCCAGCATTTT. Its translation is CASSRVTGINQPQHF.

This chain connects TRBV15 to TRBJ2-2; maybe TRBD1 (6 bases). Trimming removed 5 bases from V and 7 bases from J, with 14 bases in between. Germline loops: CDR1 LNHNV, CDR2 YYDKDF (reference sequence). CDR3 size: 14 residues. Here the CDR3 reads CATSPTGLGGELFF. The CDR3 coding sequence is TGTGCCACCAGCCCAACAGGGTTGGGCGGGGAGCTGTTTTTT. The full variable domain, with the rest looked up from reference TRBV15 and TRBJ2-2, is DAMVIQNPRYQVTQFGKPVTLSCSQTLNHNVMYWYQQKSSQAPKLLFHYYDKDFNNEADTPDNFQSRRPNTSFCFLDIRSPGLGDTAMYLCATSPTGLGGELFFGEGSRLTVL.

The CDR3 coding sequence is TGTGCCAGCAGCCCCGGGGACAGGGGATGGTACGAGCAGTACTTC. This encodes CASSPGDRGWYEQYF. This chain connects TRBV3-1 (or the pseudogene TRBV3-2) to TRBJ2-7; 10 nucleotides line up with TRBD1. The CDR3 loop spans 15 amino acids. CDR1 and CDR2 from the germline V gene are LGHDT and YNNKEL (reference sequence). V dropped 4 bases and J dropped 4; count of bases not matched to a gene: 7.

The J gene is TRBJ2-7, the V gene TRBV14; D is unclear. This CDR3 is 13 amino acids long. With 5 bases removed from V and 4 bases from J, the gap between germline ends came to 12 bases. The germline gives CDR1 SGHDN, CDR2 FVKESK. This chain's CDR3 is CASSVPEKYEQYF. CDR3 sequence (DNA): TGTGCCAGCAGCGTACCGGAGAAATACGAGCAGTACTTC.

This chain uses TRBV20-1 with TRBJ2-1, with 9 bases lining up with TRBD1. The germline V gene has CDR1 DFQATT and CDR2 SNEGSKA (reference sequence). This CDR3 is built from 15 residues. The V and J ends lost 3 bases and 1 base, in that order; junction bases with no gene match: 4. The CDR3 bases are TGCAGTGCTAGTGGGGACAGGGTTTCCTACAATGAGCAGTTCTTC. Translating gives CSASGDRVSYNEQFF.

CDR3 residues: CASSQVAVNYGYTF. The CDR3 DNA reads as TGTGCCAGCAGCCAAGTGGCAGTCAACTATGGCTACACCTTC. This rearrangement joins TRBV14 to TRBJ1-2; D call uncertain. Germline V CDR1 and CDR2: SGHDN, FVKESK. There are 14 residues in the CDR3. Trimming cost V 1 base and J 2 bases, with 8 bases left between them. Drawing the rest from reference TRBV14 and TRBJ1-2, the complete variable domain is EAGVTQFPSHSVIEKGQTVTLRCDPISGHDNLYWYRRVMGKEIKFLLHFVKESKQDESGMPNNRFLAERTGGTYSTLKVQPAELEDSGVYFCASSQVAVNYGYTFGSGTRLTVV.

The chain couples TRBV29-1 to TRBJ2-5; unclear D gene. Germline V lookup: CDR1 SQVTM, CDR2 ANQGSEA. Trimming took 6 bases from V and 3 from J, leaving 8 bases between them. The CDR3 has 11 residues. CDR3 sequence: CSVRSEETQYF. The CDR3 coding sequence is TGCAGCGTCAGGTCGGAAGAGACCCAGTACTTC.

The genes are TRBV5-4 and TRBJ1-2, with 7 bases aligning to TRBD1. CDR3 size: 15 residues. Germline trimming cut 4 bases from V and 2 bases from J; bases unmatched to any gene: 8. CDR1 and CDR2 (germline): SGHNT, YYREEE (reference sequence). The CDR3 region has the DNA TGTGCCAGCAGCCCTGGTGGGACAGAGAACTATGGCTACACCTTC. Its protein product is CASSPGGTENYGYTF. Supplemented by reference TRBV5-4 and TRBJ1-2, the full variable domain reads ETGVTQSPTHLIKTRGQQVTLRCSSQSGHNTVSWYQQALGQGPQFIFQYYREEENGRGNFPPRFSGLQFPNYSSELNVNALELDDSALYLCASSPGGTENYGYTFGSGTRLTVV.

V gene TRBV5-1 combines with J gene TRBJ1-4; 8 positions agree with TRBD1. The CDR3 contains 15 residues. The trim removed 4 bases at V and 2 bases at J, leaving 4 bases unmatched. Germline CDR1 reads SGHRS; CDR2 reads YFSETQ. The CDR3 DNA reads TGCGCCAGCAGCGCTCGACAGGGGACTAATGAAAAACTGTTTTTT. Protein sequence: CASSARQGTNEKLFF.

This chain links TRBV5-3 with TRBJ2-3; 14 bases are shared with TRBD2. TRBV5-3 is recorded as an ORF, its role being uncertain. The CDR3 is made up of 18 amino acids. Unmatched junction bases numbered 12, after V lost 9 bases and J lost 0 bases. The CDR3 reads CAIDPGTSGGPSTDTQYF. In DNA, the CDR3 is TGTGCCATCGATCCCGGGACTAGCGGGGGCCCTAGCACAGATACGCAGTATTTT.

In regard to this clone: One junction end does not reproduce the germline sequence, and a read error may be involved. The rearrangement uses TRBV3-1 (or the pseudogene TRBV3-2) and TRBJ2-3; tentative D call: TRBD2 (6 bases). This CDR3 comprises 11 residues. From germline, CDR1 is LGHDT and CDR2 YNNKEL (reference sequence). CDR3 sequence reads: CASSQVGGLHF. CDR3 nucleotide sequence: TGTGCCAGCAGCCAGGTCGGAGGGTTACATTTT.